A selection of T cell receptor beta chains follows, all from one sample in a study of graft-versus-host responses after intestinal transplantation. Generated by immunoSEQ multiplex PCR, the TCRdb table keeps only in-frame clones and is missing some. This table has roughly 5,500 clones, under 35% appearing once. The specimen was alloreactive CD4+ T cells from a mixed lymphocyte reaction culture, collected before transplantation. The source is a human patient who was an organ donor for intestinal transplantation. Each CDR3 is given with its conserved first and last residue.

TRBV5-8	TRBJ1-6	CASSLVGTANYNSPLHF
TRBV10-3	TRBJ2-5	CATRLAGEETQYF
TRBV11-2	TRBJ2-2	CASSLLAGLAPGELFF
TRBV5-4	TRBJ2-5	CASSLTSGKETQYF
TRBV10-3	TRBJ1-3	CAIRHSGNTIYF
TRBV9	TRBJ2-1	CASSVMGNEQFF
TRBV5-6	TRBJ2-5	CASSLGPQETQYF
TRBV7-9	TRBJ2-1	CASSRTLVEQFF
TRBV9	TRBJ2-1	CASSPHGTGTYNEQFF
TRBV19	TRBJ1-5	CASSSLLRGGGGQPQHF
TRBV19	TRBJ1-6	CASSIEPGASYNSPLHF
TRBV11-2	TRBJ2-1	CASSPLAGRFSYNEQFF
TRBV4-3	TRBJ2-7	CASSQDRTGGAGFSKQYF
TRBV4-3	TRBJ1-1	CASSLRSRDLEAFF
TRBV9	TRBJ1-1	CASSVGMGQVTVNTEAFF
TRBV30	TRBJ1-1	CAWSVWGNTEAFF